One sample yielded the 8 T cell receptor beta chains listed below, sequenced in a study of response to subunit inactivated influenza vaccine. TCRdb processed the RT-PCR reads anew with MiXCR; each CDR3 protein has one entry. This sample has 600,000 to 700,000 distinct CDR3 sequences, with 13% to 15% found just once. Sample: PBMCs from blood, taken less than 15 days before vaccination. Receptors originate from a middle-aged man who received an inactivated influenza vaccine.

The rearrangement uses TRBV5-6 and TRBJ2-7; D remains ambiguous. Per germline, CDR1 SGHDT and CDR2 YYEEEE. This CDR3 is built from 13 residues. The V end was cut by 2 bases, the J end by 4 bases, with 10 bases between. The CDR3 loop is CASSFRLDYEQYF. DNA for the CDR3: TGTGCCAGCAGCTTTAGGCTGGATTACGAGCAGTACTTC.

This clonotype was detected ten times or more. The chain couples TRBV12-3 or TRBV12-4 to TRBJ2-1; D unclear. The CDR3 has 12 residues. The V gene lost 2 bases and the J gene lost 10 bases, with 9 bases spanning the gap. CDR3 loop: CASSLNPVEQFF. The CDR3 coding sequence is TGTGCCAGCAGTTTAAATCCTGTGGAGCAGTTCTTC.

Only a few counts were recorded for this clonotype. This rearrangement joins TRBV4-3 to TRBJ2-7; the D gene is possibly TRBD2 (6 bases). V lost 0 bases and J lost 2, with 8 bases in between. The CDR3 loop spans 14 amino acids. CDR1 is LGHNA and CDR2 is YSLEER in the germline V gene. The CDR3, as DNA: TGCGCCAGCAGCCAAGATTCGGGAGCCTACGAGCAGTACTTC. Protein sequence: CASSQDSGAYEQYF.

The J gene is TRBJ2-1, the V gene TRBV9, with 13 positions matching TRBD2. V was clipped by 3 bases and J by 9 bases; unmatched bases: 6. Germline-derived CDR1 and CDR2 are SGDLS and YYNGEE. The CDR3 loop spans 15 amino acids. CDR3 nucleotide sequence: TGTGCCAGCAGCGAAACTAGCGGGGGGGCGGTTGAGCAGTTCTTC. This encodes CASSETSGGAVEQFF. Drawing the rest from reference TRBV9 and TRBJ2-1, the complete variable domain is DSGVTQTPKHLITATGQRVTLRCSPRSGDLSVYWYQQSLDQGLQFLIQYYNGEERAKGNILERFSAQQFPDLHSELNLSSLELGDSALYFCASSETSGGAVEQFFGPGTRLTVL.

This clonotype appeared many times. The chain uses TRBV29-1 and TRBJ1-1; TRBD1 matches at 11 bases. CDR1 is SQVTM, CDR2 ANQGSEA, per germline. This CDR3 spans 16 amino acids. Losses at the gene ends were 0 bases for V and 13 bases for J; bases not matched to a gene: 16. In nucleotides, the CDR3 is TGCAGCGTTGAAGATACGAGGGGACAGGGGGGATCCCTCCTTTTCTTT. Amino acid sequence: CSVEDTRGQGGSLLFF.

This sequence joins TRBV4-2 and TRBJ2-5; D perhaps matches TRBD1 (5 bases). V was cut by 2 bases and J by 5 bases, with 12 bases left in between. Germline lookup yields CDR1 LGHNA and CDR2 YNFKEQ. There are 14 residues in the CDR3. CDR3 sequence: CASSQSDWGETQYF. The CDR3, as DNA: TGTGCCAGCAGCCAAAGTGACTGGGGCGAGACCCAGTACTTC.

This clonotype was detected only a few times. This chain joins TRBV5-1 and TRBJ2-5; D is undetermined. In germline, CDR1 is SGHRS, CDR2 YFSETQ. The CDR3 consists of 15 residues. Between the trimmed V and J ends, which lost 1 base and 0 bases, there was a span of 10 bases. CDR3 protein: CASSLNPTYQETQYF. Here the CDR3 DNA reads TGCGCCAGCAGCTTGAACCCCACGTACCAAGAGACCCAGTACTTC.

The chain employs TRBV5-6 and TRBJ1-4; no clear D gene. V lost 1 base and J 0 bases, leaving 7 bases between the germline ends. The CDR3 covers 15 residues. Germline V gene lookup returns CDR1 SGHDT and CDR2 YYEEEE. In DNA form, the CDR3 reads TGTGCCAGCAGCTTGAAGACAACAACTAATGAAAAACTGTTTTTT. The encoded protein is CASSLKTTTNEKLFF.